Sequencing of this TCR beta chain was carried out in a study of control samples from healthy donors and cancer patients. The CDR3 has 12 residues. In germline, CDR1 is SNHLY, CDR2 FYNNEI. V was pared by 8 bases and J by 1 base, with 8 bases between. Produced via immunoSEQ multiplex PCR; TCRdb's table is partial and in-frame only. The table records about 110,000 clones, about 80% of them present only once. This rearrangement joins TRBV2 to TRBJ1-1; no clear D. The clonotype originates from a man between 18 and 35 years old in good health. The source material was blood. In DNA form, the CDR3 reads TGTGCCAGCTCCAGGACGAACACTGAAGCTTTCTTT. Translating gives CASSRTNTEAFF. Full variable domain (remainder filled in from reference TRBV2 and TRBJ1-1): EPEVTQTPSHQVTQMGQEVILRCVPISNHLYFYWYRQILGQKVEFLVSFYNNEISEKSEIFDDQFSVERPDGSNFTLKIRSTKLEDSAMYFCASSRTNTEAFFGQGTRLTVV.